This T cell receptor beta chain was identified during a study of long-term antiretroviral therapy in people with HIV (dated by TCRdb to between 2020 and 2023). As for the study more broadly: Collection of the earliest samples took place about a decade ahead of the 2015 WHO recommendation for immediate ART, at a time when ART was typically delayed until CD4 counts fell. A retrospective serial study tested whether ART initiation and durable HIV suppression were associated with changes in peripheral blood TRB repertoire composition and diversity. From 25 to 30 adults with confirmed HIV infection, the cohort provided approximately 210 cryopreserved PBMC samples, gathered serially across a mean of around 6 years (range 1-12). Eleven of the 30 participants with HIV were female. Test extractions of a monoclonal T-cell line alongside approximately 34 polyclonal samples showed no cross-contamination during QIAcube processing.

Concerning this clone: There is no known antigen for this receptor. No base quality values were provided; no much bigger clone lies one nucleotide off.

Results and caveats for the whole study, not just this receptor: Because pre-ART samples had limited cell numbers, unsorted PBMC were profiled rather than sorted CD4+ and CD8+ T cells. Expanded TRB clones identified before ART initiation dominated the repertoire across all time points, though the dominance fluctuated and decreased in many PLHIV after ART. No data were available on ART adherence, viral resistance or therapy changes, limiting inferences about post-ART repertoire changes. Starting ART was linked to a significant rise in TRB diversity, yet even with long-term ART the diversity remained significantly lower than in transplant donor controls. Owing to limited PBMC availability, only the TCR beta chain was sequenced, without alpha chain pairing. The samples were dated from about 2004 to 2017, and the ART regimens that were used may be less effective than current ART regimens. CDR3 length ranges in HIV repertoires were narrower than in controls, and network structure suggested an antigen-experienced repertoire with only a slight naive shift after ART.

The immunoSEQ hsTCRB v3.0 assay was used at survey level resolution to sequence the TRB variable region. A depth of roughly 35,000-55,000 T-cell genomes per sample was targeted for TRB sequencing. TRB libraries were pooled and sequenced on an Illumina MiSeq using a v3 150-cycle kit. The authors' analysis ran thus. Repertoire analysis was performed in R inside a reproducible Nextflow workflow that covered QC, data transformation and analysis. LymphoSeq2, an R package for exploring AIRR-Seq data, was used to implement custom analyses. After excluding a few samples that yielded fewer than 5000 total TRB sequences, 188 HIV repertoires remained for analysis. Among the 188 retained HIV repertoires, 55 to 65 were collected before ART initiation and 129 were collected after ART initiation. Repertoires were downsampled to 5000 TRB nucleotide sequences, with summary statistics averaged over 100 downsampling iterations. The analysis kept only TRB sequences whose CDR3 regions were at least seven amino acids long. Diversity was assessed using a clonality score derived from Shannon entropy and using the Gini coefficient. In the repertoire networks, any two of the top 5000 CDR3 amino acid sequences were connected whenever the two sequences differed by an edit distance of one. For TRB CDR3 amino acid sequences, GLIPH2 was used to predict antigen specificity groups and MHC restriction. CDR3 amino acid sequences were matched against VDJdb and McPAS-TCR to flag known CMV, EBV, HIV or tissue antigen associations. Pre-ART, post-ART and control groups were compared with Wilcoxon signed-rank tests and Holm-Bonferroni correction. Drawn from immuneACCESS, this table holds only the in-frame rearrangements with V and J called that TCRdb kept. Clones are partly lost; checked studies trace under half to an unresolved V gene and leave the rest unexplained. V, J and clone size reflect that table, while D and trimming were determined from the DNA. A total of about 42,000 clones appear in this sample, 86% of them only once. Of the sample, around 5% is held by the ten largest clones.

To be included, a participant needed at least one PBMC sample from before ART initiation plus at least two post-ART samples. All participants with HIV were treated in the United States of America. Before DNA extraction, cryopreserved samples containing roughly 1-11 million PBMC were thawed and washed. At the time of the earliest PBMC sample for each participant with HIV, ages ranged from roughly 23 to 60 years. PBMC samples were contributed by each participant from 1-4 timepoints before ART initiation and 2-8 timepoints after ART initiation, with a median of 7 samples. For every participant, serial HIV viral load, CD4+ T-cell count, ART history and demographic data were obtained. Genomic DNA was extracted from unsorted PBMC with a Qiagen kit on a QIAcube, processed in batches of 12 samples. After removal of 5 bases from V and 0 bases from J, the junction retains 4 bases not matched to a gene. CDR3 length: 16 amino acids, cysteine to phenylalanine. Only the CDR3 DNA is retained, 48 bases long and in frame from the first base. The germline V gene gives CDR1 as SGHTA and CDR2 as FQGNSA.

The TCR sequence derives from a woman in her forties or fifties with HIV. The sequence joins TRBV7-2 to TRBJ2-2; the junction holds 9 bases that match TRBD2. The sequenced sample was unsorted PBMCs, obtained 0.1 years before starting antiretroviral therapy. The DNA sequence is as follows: TGTGCCAGCAGCCCTCGCGGGGGGGCGAACACCGGGGAGCTGTTTTTT. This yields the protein CASSPRGGANTGELFF.